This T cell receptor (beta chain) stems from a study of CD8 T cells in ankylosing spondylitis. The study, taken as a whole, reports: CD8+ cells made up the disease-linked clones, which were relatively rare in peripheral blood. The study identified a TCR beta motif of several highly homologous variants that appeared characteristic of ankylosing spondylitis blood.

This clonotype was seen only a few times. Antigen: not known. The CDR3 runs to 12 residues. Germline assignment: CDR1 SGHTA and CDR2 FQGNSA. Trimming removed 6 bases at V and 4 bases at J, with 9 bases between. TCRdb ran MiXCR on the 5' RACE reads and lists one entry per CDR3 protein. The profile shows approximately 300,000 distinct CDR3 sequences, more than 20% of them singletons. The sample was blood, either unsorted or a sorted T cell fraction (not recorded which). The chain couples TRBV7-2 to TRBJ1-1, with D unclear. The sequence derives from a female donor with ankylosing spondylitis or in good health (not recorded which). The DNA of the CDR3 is TGTGCCAGCAGTGAGCCGGTCACTGAAGCTTTCTTT. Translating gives CASSEPVTEAFF.